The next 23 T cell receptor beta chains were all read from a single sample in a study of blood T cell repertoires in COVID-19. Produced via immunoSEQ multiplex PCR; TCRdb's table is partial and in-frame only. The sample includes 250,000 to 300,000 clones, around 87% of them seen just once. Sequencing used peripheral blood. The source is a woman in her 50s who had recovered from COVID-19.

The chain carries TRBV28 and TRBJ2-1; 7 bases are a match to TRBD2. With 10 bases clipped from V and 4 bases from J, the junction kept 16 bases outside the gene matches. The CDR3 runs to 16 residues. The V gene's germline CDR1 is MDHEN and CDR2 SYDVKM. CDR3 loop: CATLEASGHLYNEQFF. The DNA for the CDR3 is TGTGCCACCCTGGAGGCTAGCGGTCACCTATACAATGAGCAGTTCTTC.

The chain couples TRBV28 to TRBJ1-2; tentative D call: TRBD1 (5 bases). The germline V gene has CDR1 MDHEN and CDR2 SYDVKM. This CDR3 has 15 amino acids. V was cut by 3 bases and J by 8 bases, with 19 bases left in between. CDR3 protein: CASSLTQGDLRGYTF. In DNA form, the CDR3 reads TGTGCCAGCAGTTTGACCCAGGGCGATTTGCGAGGCTACACCTTC.

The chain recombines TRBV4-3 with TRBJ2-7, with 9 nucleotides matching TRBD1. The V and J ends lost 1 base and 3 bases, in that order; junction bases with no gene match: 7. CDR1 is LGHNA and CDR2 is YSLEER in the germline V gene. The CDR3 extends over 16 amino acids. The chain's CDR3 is CASSQVFRQGDYEQYF. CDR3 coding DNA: TGCGCCAGCAGCCAAGTCTTCCGACAGGGGGACTACGAGCAGTACTTC.

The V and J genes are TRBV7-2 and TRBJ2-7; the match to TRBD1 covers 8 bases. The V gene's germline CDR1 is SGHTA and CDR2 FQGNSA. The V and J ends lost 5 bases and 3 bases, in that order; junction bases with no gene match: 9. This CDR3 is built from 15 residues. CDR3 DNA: TGTGCCAGCAGCCAAGACAGGGGACACTTCTACGAGCAGTACTTC. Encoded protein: CASSQDRGHFYEQYF.

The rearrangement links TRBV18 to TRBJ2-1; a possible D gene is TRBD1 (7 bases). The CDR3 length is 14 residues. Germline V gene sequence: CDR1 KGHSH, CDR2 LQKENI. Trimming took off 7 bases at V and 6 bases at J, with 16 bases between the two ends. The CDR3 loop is CASFRGARINEQFF. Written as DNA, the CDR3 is TGTGCCAGCTTCAGGGGGGCGAGGATCAATGAGCAGTTCTTC.

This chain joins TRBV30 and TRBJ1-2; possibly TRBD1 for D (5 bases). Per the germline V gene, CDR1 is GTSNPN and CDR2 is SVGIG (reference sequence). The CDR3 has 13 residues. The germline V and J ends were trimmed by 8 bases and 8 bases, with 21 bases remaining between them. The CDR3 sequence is CAPMAFREGGYTF. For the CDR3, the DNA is TGTGCCCCAATGGCCTTTCGGGAGGGGGGCTACACCTTC.

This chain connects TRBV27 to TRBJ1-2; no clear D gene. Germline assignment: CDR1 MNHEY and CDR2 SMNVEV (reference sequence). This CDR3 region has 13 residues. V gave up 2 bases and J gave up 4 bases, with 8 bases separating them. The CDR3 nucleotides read TGTGCCAGCAGTTTACGCAGGTCCTATGGCTACACCTTC. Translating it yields CASSLRRSYGYTF.

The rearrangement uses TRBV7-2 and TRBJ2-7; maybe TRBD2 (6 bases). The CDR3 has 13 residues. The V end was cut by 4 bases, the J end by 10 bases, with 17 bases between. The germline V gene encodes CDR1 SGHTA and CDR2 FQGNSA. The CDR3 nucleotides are TGTGCCAGCAGCTCCGTCATCGGGGGAGACCAGTACTTC. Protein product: CASSSVIGGDQYF. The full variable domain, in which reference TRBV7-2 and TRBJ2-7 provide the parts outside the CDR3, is GAGVSQSPSNKVTEKGKDVELRCDPISGHTALYWYRQSLGQGLEFLIYFQGNSAPDKSGLPSDRFSAERTGGSVSTLTIQRTQQEDSAVYLCASSSVIGGDQYFGPGTRLTVT.

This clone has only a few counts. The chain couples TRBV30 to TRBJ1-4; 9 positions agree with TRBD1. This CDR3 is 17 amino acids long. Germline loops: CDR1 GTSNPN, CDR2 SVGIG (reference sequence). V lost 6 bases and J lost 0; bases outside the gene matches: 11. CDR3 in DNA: TGTGCCTGCCCCCTCCGGACAGGGGAGGCAACTAATGAAAAACTGTTTTTT. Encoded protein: CACPLRTGEATNEKLFF.

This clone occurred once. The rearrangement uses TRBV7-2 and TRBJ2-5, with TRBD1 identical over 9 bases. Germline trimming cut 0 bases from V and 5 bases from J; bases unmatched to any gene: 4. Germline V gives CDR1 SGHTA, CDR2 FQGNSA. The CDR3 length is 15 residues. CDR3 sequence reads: CASSLAGQGSETQYF. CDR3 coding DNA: TGTGCCAGCAGCTTAGCAGGACAGGGGAGTGAGACCCAGTACTTC.

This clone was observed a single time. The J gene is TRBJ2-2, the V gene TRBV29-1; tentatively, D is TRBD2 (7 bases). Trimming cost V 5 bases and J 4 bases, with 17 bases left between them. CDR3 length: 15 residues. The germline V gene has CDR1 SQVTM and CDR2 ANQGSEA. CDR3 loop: CSVRPRGGSTGELFF. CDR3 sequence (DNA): TGCAGCGTTCGACCGAGGGGGGGAAGCACCGGGGAGCTGTTTTTT.

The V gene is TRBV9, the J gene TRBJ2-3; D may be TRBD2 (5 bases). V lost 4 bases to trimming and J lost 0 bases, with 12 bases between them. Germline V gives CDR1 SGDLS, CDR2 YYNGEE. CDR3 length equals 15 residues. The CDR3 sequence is CASSPAVISTDTQYF. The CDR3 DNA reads TGTGCCAGCAGCCCAGCGGTGATTAGCACAGATACGCAGTATTTT.

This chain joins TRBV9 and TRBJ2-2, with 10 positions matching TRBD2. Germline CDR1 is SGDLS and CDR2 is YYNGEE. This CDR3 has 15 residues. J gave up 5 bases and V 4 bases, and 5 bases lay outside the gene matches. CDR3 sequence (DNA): TGTGCCAGCAGCAAAAGCGGGAGGGGGACCGGGGAGCTGTTTTTT. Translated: CASSKSGRGTGELFF.

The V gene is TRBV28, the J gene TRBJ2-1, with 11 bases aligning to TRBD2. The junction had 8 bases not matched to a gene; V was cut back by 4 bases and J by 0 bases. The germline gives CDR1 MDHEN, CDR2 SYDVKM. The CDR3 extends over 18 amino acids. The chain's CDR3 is CASSSLAGGKPSYNEQFF. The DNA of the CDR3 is TGTGCCAGCAGTTCCCTAGCGGGAGGAAAACCCTCCTACAATGAGCAGTTCTTC.

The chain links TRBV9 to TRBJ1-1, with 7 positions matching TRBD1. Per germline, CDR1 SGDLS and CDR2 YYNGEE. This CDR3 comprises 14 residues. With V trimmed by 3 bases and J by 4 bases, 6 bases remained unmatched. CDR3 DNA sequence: TGTGCCAGCAGCGATCCACAGGGGCGCACTGAAGCTTTCTTT. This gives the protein CASSDPQGRTEAFF.

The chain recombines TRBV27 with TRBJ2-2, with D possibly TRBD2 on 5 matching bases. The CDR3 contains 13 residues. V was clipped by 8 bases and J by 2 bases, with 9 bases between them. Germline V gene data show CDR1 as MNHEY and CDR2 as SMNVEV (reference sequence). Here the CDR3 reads CASGSLNTGELFF. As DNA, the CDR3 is TGTGCCAGCGGGAGCCTTAACACCGGGGAGCTGTTTTTT.

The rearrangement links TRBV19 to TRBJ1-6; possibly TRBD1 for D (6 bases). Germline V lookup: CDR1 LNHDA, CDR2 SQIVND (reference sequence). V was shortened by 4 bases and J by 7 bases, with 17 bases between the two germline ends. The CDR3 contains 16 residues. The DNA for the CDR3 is TGTGCCAGTAGTACCTTAACAGGGTATCGCAATTCACCCCTCCACTTT. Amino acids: CASSTLTGYRNSPLHF.

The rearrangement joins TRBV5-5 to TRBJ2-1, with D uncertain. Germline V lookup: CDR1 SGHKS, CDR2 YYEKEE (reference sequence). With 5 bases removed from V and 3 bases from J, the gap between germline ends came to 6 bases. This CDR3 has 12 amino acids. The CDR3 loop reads CASRSYYNEQFF. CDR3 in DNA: TGTGCCAGCAGGTCCTACTACAATGAGCAGTTCTTC.

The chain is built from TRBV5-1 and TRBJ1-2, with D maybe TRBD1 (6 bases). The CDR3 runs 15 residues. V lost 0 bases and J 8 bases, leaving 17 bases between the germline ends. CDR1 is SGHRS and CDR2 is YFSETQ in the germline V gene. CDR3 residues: CASSLVTTGRPGYTF. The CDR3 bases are TGCGCCAGCAGCTTGGTAACGACAGGTCGGCCCGGCTACACCTTC.

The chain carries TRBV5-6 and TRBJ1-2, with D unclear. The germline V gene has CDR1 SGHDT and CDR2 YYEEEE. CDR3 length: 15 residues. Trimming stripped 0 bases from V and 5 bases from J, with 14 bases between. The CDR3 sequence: CASSLGPWPGYGYTF. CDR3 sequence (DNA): TGTGCCAGCAGCTTGGGACCCTGGCCGGGGTATGGCTACACCTTC.

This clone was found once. The CDR3 bases are TGTGCCAGCAGCTTAGGGGGACTAGCGGGGGCCACCGGGGAGCTGTTTTTT. It is translated as CASSLGGLAGATGELFF. The V gene is TRBV7-8, the J gene TRBJ2-2; 14 nucleotides match TRBD2. The germline V gene has CDR1 SGHVS and CDR2 FQNEAQ. V lost 1 base and J lost 4; bases outside the gene matches: 2. The CDR3 is made up of 17 amino acids.

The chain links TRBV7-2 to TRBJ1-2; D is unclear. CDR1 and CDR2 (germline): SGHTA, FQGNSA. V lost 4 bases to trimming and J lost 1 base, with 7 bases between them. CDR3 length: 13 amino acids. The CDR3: CASSYQVNYGYTF. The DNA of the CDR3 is TGTGCCAGCAGCTATCAGGTTAACTATGGCTACACCTTC.

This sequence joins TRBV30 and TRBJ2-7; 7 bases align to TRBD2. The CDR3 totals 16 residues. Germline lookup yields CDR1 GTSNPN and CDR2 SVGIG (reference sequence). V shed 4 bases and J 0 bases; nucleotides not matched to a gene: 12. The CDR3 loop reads CAWKRGGGDTSYEQYF. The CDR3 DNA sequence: TGTGCCTGGAAACGGGGCGGGGGTGATACCTCCTACGAGCAGTACTTC.